The rows below give T cell receptor beta chains drawn from one sample of a study of blood T cell repertoires in COVID-19. Method: immunoSEQ multiplex PCR; TCRdb's copy keeps in-frame clones and lacks some. The sample carries roughly 280,000 clones, 70% to 90% recorded once. The sequenced material came from peripheral blood. These receptors were taken from a woman between 70 and 85 years old with acute or convalescent COVID-19. Both conserved end residues are part of each CDR3. D genes are given only for firm matches. Clone size is shown for a subset of rows, as once, few, many or a class of expanded clone.

abundance: -; j_gene: TRBJ2-1; d_gene: TRBD2; v_gene: TRBV7-9; CDR3aa: CASSLAGRNEQFF; CDR3nt: TGTGCCAGCAGTCTAGCGGGGCGGAATGAGCAGTTCTTC
abundance: -; j_gene: TRBJ2-1; d_gene: -; v_gene: TRBV5-1; CDR3aa: CASSSGDSSYNEQFF; CDR3nt: TGCGCCAGCAGCTCCGGGGATAGCTCCTACAATGAGCAGTTCTTC
abundance: once; j_gene: TRBJ2-1; d_gene: -; v_gene: TRBV5-1; CDR3aa: CASSKDPGTPYNEQFF; CDR3nt: TGCGCCAGCAGCAAGGACCCCGGGACACCTTACAATGAGCAGTTCTTC
abundance: -; j_gene: TRBJ1-1; d_gene: TRBD1; v_gene: TRBV7-2; CDR3aa: CASSWDRDTEAFF; CDR3nt: TGTGCCAGCAGCTGGGACAGGGACACTGAAGCTTTCTTT
abundance: once; j_gene: TRBJ2-1; d_gene: -; v_gene: TRBV7-8; CDR3aa: CASSFDYDNEQFF; CDR3nt: TGTGCCAGCAGCTTTGACTACGACAATGAGCAGTTCTTC
abundance: once; j_gene: TRBJ1-2; d_gene: -; v_gene: TRBV20-1; CDR3aa: CSASASGYYGYTF; CDR3nt: TGCAGTGCTAGTGCCTCGGGGTACTATGGCTACACCTTC
abundance: -; j_gene: TRBJ1-6; d_gene: -; v_gene: TRBV12-3/TRBV12-4; CDR3aa: CASRGGRNSPLHF; CDR3nt: TGTGCCAGCAGAGGAGGGAGGAATTCACCCCTCCACTTT
abundance: -; j_gene: TRBJ2-5; d_gene: -; v_gene: TRBV7-2; CDR3aa: CASSLLGLALQETQYF; CDR3nt: TGTGCCAGCAGCTTGCTCGGGCTAGCTCTACAAGAGACCCAGTACTTC
abundance: -; j_gene: TRBJ1-2; d_gene: -; v_gene: TRBV6-5; CDR3aa: CASRDRTAYGYTF; CDR3nt: TGTGCCAGCAGGGACCGGACAGCCTATGGCTACACCTTC
abundance: few; j_gene: TRBJ1-4; d_gene: -; v_gene: TRBV5-1; CDR3aa: CASSFRSGVRSTNEKLFF; CDR3nt: TGCGCCAGCAGCTTCCGTTCCGGGGTCAGGTCCACTAATGAAAAACTGTTTTTT
abundance: -; j_gene: TRBJ1-4; d_gene: -; v_gene: TRBV27; CDR3aa: CATSHRPHREKLFF; CDR3nt: TGTGCCACCAGCCATCGTCCCCACAGGGAAAAACTGTTTTTT
abundance: -; j_gene: TRBJ2-7; d_gene: TRBD1; v_gene: TRBV12-5; CDR3aa: CASGLGLTGVLEQYF; CDR3nt: TGTGCTAGTGGTTTGGGGCTGACAGGGGTGTTGGAGCAGTACTTC
abundance: -; j_gene: TRBJ2-7; d_gene: -; v_gene: TRBV11-2; CDR3aa: CASSPSREPPYEQYF; CDR3nt: TGTGCCAGCAGCCCGTCCCGGGAGCCCCCCTACGAGCAGTACTTC
abundance: once; j_gene: TRBJ1-5; d_gene: -; v_gene: TRBV7-2; CDR3aa: CASSLGQEYQPQHF; CDR3nt: TGTGCCAGCAGCTTGGGGCAGGAGTATCAGCCCCAGCATTTT
abundance: -; j_gene: TRBJ1-1; d_gene: -; v_gene: TRBV12-3/TRBV12-4; CDR3aa: CASSLSSNTEAFF; CDR3nt: TGTGCCAGCAGTTTGTCTTCGAACACTGAAGCTTTCTTT
abundance: few; j_gene: TRBJ1-1; d_gene: TRBD1; v_gene: TRBV5-6; CDR3aa: CASRRMPGQGNTEAFF; CDR3nt: TGTGCCAGCAGAAGGATGCCGGGACAGGGAAACACTGAAGCTTTCTTT
abundance: -; j_gene: TRBJ1-1; d_gene: -; v_gene: TRBV12-3/TRBV12-4; CDR3aa: CASSLRSNTEAFF; CDR3nt: TGTGCCAGCAGCCTCAGATCGAACACTGAAGCTTTCTTT
abundance: -; j_gene: TRBJ2-7; d_gene: -; v_gene: TRBV4-1; CDR3aa: CASSLDSNSYEQYF; CDR3nt: TGCGCCAGCAGCCTGGACTCCAACTCCTACGAGCAGTACTTC
abundance: -; j_gene: TRBJ2-2; d_gene: -; v_gene: TRBV27; CDR3aa: CASSLWGAGELFF; CDR3nt: TGTGCCAGCAGTTTATGGGGAGCCGGGGAGCTGTTTTTT
abundance: once; j_gene: TRBJ1-2; d_gene: -; v_gene: TRBV13; CDR3aa: CASSSNRVSYGYTF; CDR3nt: TGTGCCAGCAGCTCCAACAGGGTTAGCTATGGCTACACCTTC
abundance: few; j_gene: TRBJ2-3; d_gene: -; v_gene: TRBV9; CDR3aa: CASSPDGGSGSRDTQYF; CDR3nt: TGTGCCAGCAGCCCCGACGGAGGGAGTGGAAGCAGGGATACGCAGTATTTT
abundance: -; j_gene: TRBJ2-2; d_gene: TRBD2; v_gene: TRBV7-9; CDR3aa: CASSARGDSRTGELFF; CDR3nt: TGTGCCAGCAGCGCCCGGGGGGACTCCAGGACCGGGGAGCTGTTTTTT
abundance: -; j_gene: TRBJ1-2; d_gene: -; v_gene: TRBV12-3/TRBV12-4; CDR3aa: CASSFAGDSGYTF; CDR3nt: TGTGCCAGCAGTTTTGCGGGGGATAGTGGCTACACCTTC
abundance: -; j_gene: TRBJ1-2; d_gene: -; v_gene: TRBV21-1; CDR3aa: CASSARVGQRPNYGYTF; CDR3nt: TGTGCCAGCAGCGCTCGGGTGGGACAAAGACCCAACTATGGCTACACCTTC
abundance: -; j_gene: TRBJ2-7; d_gene: -; v_gene: TRBV14; CDR3aa: CASSPIIGGPLSYEQYF; CDR3nt: TGTGCCAGCAGCCCTATAATAGGGGGACCCCTCTCCTACGAGCAGTACTTC
abundance: -; j_gene: TRBJ2-7; d_gene: -; v_gene: TRBV5-1; CDR3aa: CASSWTAESSYEQYF; CDR3nt: TGCGCCAGCAGCTGGACAGCAGAGAGCTCCTACGAGCAGTACTTC
abundance: once; j_gene: TRBJ1-1; d_gene: TRBD1; v_gene: TRBV10-3; CDR3aa: CAIKDRAGTEAFF; CDR3nt: TGTGCCATCAAGGACAGGGCGGGCACTGAAGCTTTCTTT
abundance: -; j_gene: TRBJ2-1; d_gene: -; v_gene: TRBV2; CDR3aa: CASTLDLYSNEQFF; CDR3nt: TGTGCCAGCACCCTGGACTTGTATAGCAATGAGCAGTTCTTC
abundance: -; j_gene: TRBJ2-4; d_gene: -; v_gene: TRBV19; CDR3aa: CASSSRPDLAKNIQYF; CDR3nt: TGTGCCAGTAGTTCTAGGCCAGACTTAGCCAAAAACATTCAGTACTTC
abundance: once; j_gene: TRBJ2-4; d_gene: TRBD1; v_gene: TRBV7-9; CDR3aa: CASSSLGQGVEKNIQYF; CDR3nt: TGTGCCAGCAGCTCGTTGGGACAGGGGGTTGAAAAAAACATTCAGTACTTC
abundance: -; j_gene: TRBJ1-2; d_gene: TRBD1; v_gene: TRBV2; CDR3aa: CASSGGDRPYGYTF; CDR3nt: TGTGCCAGCAGTGGGGGGGACAGGCCCTATGGCTACACCTTC
abundance: once; j_gene: TRBJ2-1; d_gene: TRBD2; v_gene: TRBV29-1; CDR3aa: CSVEGREVNEQFF; CDR3nt: TGCAGCGTTGAAGGGCGGGAGGTAAATGAGCAGTTCTTC
abundance: -; j_gene: TRBJ1-4; d_gene: -; v_gene: TRBV4-1; CDR3aa: CASSPTELREKLFF; CDR3nt: TGCGCCAGCAGCCCGACAGAGCTCAGGGAAAAACTGTTTTTT
abundance: -; j_gene: TRBJ1-2; d_gene: TRBD1; v_gene: TRBV3-1/TRBV3-2; CDR3aa: CASSQATPRQGSNYGYTF; CDR3nt: TGTGCCAGCAGCCAAGCGACCCCGAGACAGGGCTCTAACTATGGCTACACCTTC
abundance: -; j_gene: TRBJ1-4; d_gene: TRBD1; v_gene: TRBV7-8; CDR3aa: CASSLGHRGLIEKLFF; CDR3nt: TGTGCCAGCAGCTTAGGGCACAGGGGTTTAATAGAAAAACTGTTTTTT
abundance: -; j_gene: TRBJ1-5; d_gene: -; v_gene: TRBV5-6; CDR3aa: CASTQWRGGNQPQHF; CDR3nt: TGTGCCAGCACCCAATGGAGGGGTGGCAATCAGCCCCAGCATTTT
abundance: -; j_gene: TRBJ1-1; d_gene: -; v_gene: TRBV7-2; CDR3aa: CASSLMRGTEAFF; CDR3nt: TGTGCCAGCAGCTTAATGCGAGGGACTGAAGCTTTCTTT
abundance: -; j_gene: TRBJ2-7; d_gene: -; v_gene: TRBV30; CDR3aa: CAWRAGLTYEQYF; CDR3nt: TGTGCCTGGAGGGCAGGGCTAACCTACGAGCAGTACTTC
abundance: few; j_gene: TRBJ1-6; d_gene: TRBD1; v_gene: TRBV7-8; CDR3aa: CASRRSPGQTNSPLHF; CDR3nt: TGTGCCAGCAGACGCTCTCCGGGACAGACTAATTCACCCCTCCACTTT
abundance: -; j_gene: TRBJ1-6; d_gene: -; v_gene: TRBV2; CDR3aa: CASTRVGNSPLHF; CDR3nt: TGTGCCAGCACACGGGTTGGGAATTCACCCCTCCACTTT
abundance: once; j_gene: TRBJ1-5; d_gene: -; v_gene: TRBV21-1; CDR3aa: CASSSGPSNQPQHF; CDR3nt: TGTGCCAGCAGCAGCGGCCCTTCGAATCAGCCCCAGCATTTT
abundance: -; j_gene: TRBJ1-2; d_gene: TRBD1; v_gene: TRBV7-2; CDR3aa: CASSFSQGQGSYTF; CDR3nt: TGTGCCAGCAGCTTTTCCCAAGGACAGGGTAGCTACACCTTC
abundance: once; j_gene: TRBJ2-7; d_gene: -; v_gene: TRBV6-5; CDR3aa: CASSYSHAGTYEQYF; CDR3nt: TGTGCCAGCAGTTACTCGCACGCAGGTACCTACGAGCAGTACTTC
abundance: -; j_gene: TRBJ1-3; d_gene: -; v_gene: TRBV6-5; CDR3aa: CASSQGPPSGNTIYF; CDR3nt: TGTGCCAGCAGTCAGGGTCCTCCCTCTGGAAACACCATATATTTT
abundance: -; j_gene: TRBJ2-2; d_gene: -; v_gene: TRBV18; CDR3aa: CASSPPQGGTGELFF; CDR3nt: TGTGCCAGCTCACCCCCGCAGGGTGGCACCGGGGAGCTGTTTTTT
abundance: -; j_gene: TRBJ1-5; d_gene: TRBD1; v_gene: TRBV30; CDR3aa: CAWTGTGGLSNQPQHF; CDR3nt: TGTGCCTGGACCGGGACAGGGGGCCTCAGCAATCAGCCCCAGCATTTT
abundance: -; j_gene: TRBJ2-1; d_gene: TRBD2; v_gene: TRBV28; CDR3aa: CAATGRQEAYNEQFF; CDR3nt: TGTGCCGCCACCGGGAGGCAGGAGGCCTACAATGAGCAGTTCTTC
abundance: -; j_gene: TRBJ1-1; d_gene: -; v_gene: TRBV5-1; CDR3aa: CASSSAGKTEAFF; CDR3nt: TGCGCCAGCAGTTCCGCAGGGAAAACTGAAGCTTTCTTT
abundance: -; j_gene: TRBJ1-5; d_gene: -; v_gene: TRBV7-8; CDR3aa: CASSLQGRVQPQHF; CDR3nt: TGTGCCAGCAGCCTCCAGGGGCGTGTTCAGCCCCAGCATTTT
abundance: once; j_gene: TRBJ1-5; d_gene: -; v_gene: TRBV21-1; CDR3aa: CASIHSNQPQHF; CDR3nt: TGTGCCAGCATACATAGCAATCAGCCCCAGCATTTT
abundance: once; j_gene: TRBJ1-4; d_gene: -; v_gene: TRBV19; CDR3aa: CASKGSASNEKLFF; CDR3nt: TGTGCCAGTAAGGGGTCAGCTTCGAATGAAAAACTGTTTTTT
abundance: once; j_gene: TRBJ1-5; d_gene: -; v_gene: TRBV2; CDR3aa: CASSRGQRNQPQHF; CDR3nt: TGTGCCAGCAGTCGAGGACAGAGAAATCAGCCCCAGCATTTT